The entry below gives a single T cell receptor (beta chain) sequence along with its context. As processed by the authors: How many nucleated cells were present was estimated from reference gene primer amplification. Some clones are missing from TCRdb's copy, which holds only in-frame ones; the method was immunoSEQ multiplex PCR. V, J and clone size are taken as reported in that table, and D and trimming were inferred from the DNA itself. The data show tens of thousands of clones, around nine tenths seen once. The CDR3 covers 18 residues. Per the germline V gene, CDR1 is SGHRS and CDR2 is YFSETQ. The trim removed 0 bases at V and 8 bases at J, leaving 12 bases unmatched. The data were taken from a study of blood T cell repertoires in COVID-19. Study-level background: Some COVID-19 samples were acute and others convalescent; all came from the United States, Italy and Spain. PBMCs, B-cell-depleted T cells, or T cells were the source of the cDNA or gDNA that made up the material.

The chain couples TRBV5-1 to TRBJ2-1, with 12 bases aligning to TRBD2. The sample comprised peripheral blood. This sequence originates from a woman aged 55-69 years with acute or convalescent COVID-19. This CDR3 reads CASSLAGTSGPNPDEQFF. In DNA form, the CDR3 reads TGCGCCAGCAGCTTGGCCGGGACTAGCGGGCCAAACCCCGATGAGCAGTTCTTC.